This section outlines one T cell receptor (beta chain) sequence together with its context. This record comes from a study of CD8 T cells in Susac syndrome. V dropped 5 bases and J dropped 6 bases, with 16 bases sitting between them. Per germline, CDR1 MDHEN and CDR2 SYDVKM. The CDR3 runs 14 residues. High-throughput TCR beta sequencing covered peripheral CD8+ and CD4+ T cells. It was negative isolation that provided the CD8+ and CD4+ T cells, whereas TEMRA cells were enriched by FACS. The authors reverse transcribed roughly 0.5 to 1 ug RNA with random hexamers. Amplification of TCR beta CDR3 by immunoSEQ multiplex PCR spanned 54 Vbeta and 13 Jbeta. TCRdb redid the calling of the immunoSEQ multiplex PCR reads with MiXCR, one entry per CDR3 protein. The sample has approximately 200,000 distinct CDR3 sequences, roughly 96% seen once.

Specimen: CD4+ T cells from PBMCs. This chain uses TRBV28 with TRBJ1-2, with a weak D call TRBD1 (6 bases). The clonotype comes from a human donor with multiple sclerosis. DNA of the CDR3: TGTGCCAGCAGTGTTGGTGGGGGGGCACATGGCTACACCTTC. This sequence encodes CASSVGGGAHGYTF.